The 21 T cell receptor beta chains in this list originate from one sample, sequenced in a study of T cell responses to AZD1222 COVID-19 vaccine listed by TCRdb under 2021. The sample's time point label is to be understood as: about 28 days (+/-7) after the second vaccine dose. Libraries were constructed by the immunoSEQ multiplex PCR assay. TCRdb carries this immuneACCESS record with in-frame sequences only. Its versions omit some clonotypes, under half of them owing to an unresolved V gene in the studies checked, with the rest unexplained. Recorded for this sample are fewer than 150,000 clones; roughly nine tenths of them occurred a single time. Roughly a tenth of the sample comes from the top ten. This specimen consisted of peripheral blood, obtained 28 days after the second AZD1222 dose. These receptors were taken from an adult who received the AZD1222 COVID-19 vaccine.

The genes are TRBV5-8 and TRBJ2-2, with 9 nucleotides matching TRBD2. From germline, CDR1 is SGHTS and CDR2 YDEGEE. This CDR3 has 16 residues. After removal of 4 bases from V and 4 bases from J, the junction contained 8 bases not matched to a gene. The CDR3 spells CASSPVLRGGTGELFF. The CDR3 DNA reads as TGTGCCAGCAGCCCCGTATTGCGGGGGGGCACCGGGGAGCTGTTTTTT.

The chain joins TRBV4-2 to TRBJ2-7; TRBD2 agrees at 10 bases. CDR3 length equals 15 residues. V gave up 4 bases and J gave up 2 bases; unmatched junction bases: 5. CDR1 LGHNA and CDR2 YNFKEQ come from the germline V gene. The CDR3 is CASSPVAGGTYEQYF. CDR3 in DNA: TGTGCCAGCAGCCCGGTAGCGGGAGGTACCTACGAGCAGTACTTC.

In DNA form, the CDR3 reads TGTGCCAGCAGTTGGTTAGGGGGCTATGGCTACACCTTC. Encoded protein: CASSWLGGYGYTF. V gene TRBV12-3 or TRBV12-4 combines with J gene TRBJ1-2, with a weak D call TRBD1 (6 bases). Trimming stripped 4 bases from V and 4 bases from J, with 10 bases between. There are 13 residues in the CDR3.

This sequence joins TRBV5-1 and TRBJ1-5, with D hard to call. Germline V lookup: CDR1 SGHRS, CDR2 YFSETQ. The CDR3 runs to 15 residues. The V and J ends lost 1 base and 3 bases respectively, with 11 bases between them. The CDR3 region is CASSLNTVDNQPQHF. The CDR3 DNA sequence: TGCGCCAGCAGCTTGAACACCGTCGACAATCAGCCCCAGCATTTT.

The chain couples TRBV20-1 to TRBJ2-2; D perhaps matches TRBD2 (7 bases). V lost 3 bases and J 2 bases, leaving 13 bases between the germline ends. This CDR3 has 15 amino acids. CDR1 is DFQATT and CDR2 is SNEGSKA in the germline V gene (reference sequence). The CDR3 is CSASPGGLNTGELFF. The CDR3 DNA is TGCAGTGCTAGTCCGGGGGGCTTAAACACCGGGGAGCTGTTTTTT.

DNA of the CDR3: TGTGCCAGCAGTATCGGGATAAGTGAAAAACTGTTTTTT. Encoded protein: CASSIGISEKLFF. The gene calls are TRBV12-3 or TRBV12-4 and TRBJ1-4; no firm D call. This CDR3 has 13 residues. V lost 5 bases to trimming and J lost 7 bases, with 11 bases between them.

The genes are TRBV5-1 and TRBJ2-7, with 7 bases lining up with TRBD2. The CDR3 totals 14 residues. CDR1 is SGHRS, CDR2 YFSETQ, per germline. The V and J ends lost 4 bases and 3 bases, in that order; junction bases with no gene match: 7. In DNA, the CDR3 is TGCGCCAGCAGCCCCGGGACTACCAACTACGAGCAGTACTTC. Its translation: CASSPGTTNYEQYF.

This clone was recorded a few times. The V call is TRBV5-4, the J call TRBJ2-3; the D is unclear. The CDR3 contains 15 residues. Trimming took off 4 bases at V and 0 bases at J, with 12 bases between the two ends. Germline V lookup: CDR1 SGHNT, CDR2 YYREEE (reference sequence). DNA of the CDR3: TGTGCCAGCAGCGCCACTGCGTCTAGCACAGATACGCAGTATTTT. It codes for CASSATASSTDTQYF. The whole variable domain, filled in from reference TRBV5-4 and TRBJ2-3, reads ETGVTQSPTHLIKTRGQQVTLRCSSQSGHNTVSWYQQALGQGPQFIFQYYREEENGRGNFPPRFSGLQFPNYSSELNVNALELDDSALYLCASSATASSTDTQYFGPGTRLTVL.

The V and J genes are TRBV18 and TRBJ2-7, with TRBD1 as a possible D gene (6 bases). CDR1 is KGHSH, CDR2 LQKENI, per germline. V lost 5 bases, J lost 7 bases, and 18 bases lay in between. The CDR3 length is 14 residues. The CDR3 nucleotides read TGTGCCAGCTCAAGCCTACAGGGATTAGAAGAGCAGTACTTC. Translated: CASSSLQGLEEQYF.

The V call is TRBV14, the J call TRBJ2-5; no definite D call. This CDR3 region has 15 residues. Trimming left V 0 bases short and J 5 bases short, with 13 bases between. Germline values: CDR1 SGHDN, CDR2 FVKESK. The CDR3 is CASSQDRVLRETQYF. In nucleotides, the CDR3 is TGTGCCAGCAGCCAAGACAGAGTCCTTAGGGAGACCCAGTACTTC.

CDR3 DNA: TGTGCCAGTAGTGTTCGACAGGGTTGGACTGAAGCTTTCTTT. Amino acids: CASSVRQGWTEAFF. The V call is TRBV19, the J call TRBJ1-1; 7 nucleotides line up with TRBD1. With V trimmed by 5 bases and J by 5 bases, 8 bases remained unmatched. CDR3 length equals 14 residues. Per the germline V gene, CDR1 is LNHDA and CDR2 is SQIVND (reference sequence).

This clone was counted once. The chain is built from TRBV11-2 and TRBJ1-1; tentative D call: TRBD1 (5 bases). This CDR3 has 16 amino acids. The germline CDR1 and CDR2 sequences are SGHAT and FQNNGV. The V end lost 1 base, the J end lost 0 bases, and 12 bases lay between the germline ends. In DNA form, the CDR3 reads TGTGCCAGCAGCTTAGGAATGGGGGAGCTGAACACTGAAGCTTTCTTT. It yields the protein CASSLGMGELNTEAFF.

The genes are TRBV7-2 and TRBJ2-5; possible D gene TRBD1, 5 bases. The CDR3 is 16 residues long. CDR1 and CDR2 from the germline V gene are SGHTA and FQGNSA. Trimming cost V 1 base and J 5 bases, with 17 bases left between them. This CDR3 reads CASSLEGQGFWETQYF. The CDR3 DNA follows: TGTGCCAGCAGCTTAGAGGGGCAGGGCTTCTGGGAGACCCAGTACTTC.

This chain joins TRBV19 and TRBJ2-2, with a possible D match to TRBD2 (6 bases). Germline CDR1 and CDR2: LNHDA and SQIVND (reference sequence). Deletions cut 4 bases from V and 5 bases from J, with 17 bases between. CDR3 length: 16 amino acids. CDR3: CASSTTGSSITGELFF. The CDR3 nucleotides read TGTGCCAGTAGTACTACCGGGAGTAGCATAACCGGGGAGCTGTTTTTT.

This clone was seen more than once but under ten times. The J gene is TRBJ2-7, the V gene TRBV30; 9 positions match TRBD1. This CDR3 is built from 12 residues. Germline V lookup: CDR1 GTSNPN, CDR2 SVGIG (reference sequence). In DNA, the CDR3 is TGTGCTTGGGGACAGGGTAATTACGAGCAGTACTTC. Its translation is CAWGQGNYEQYF.

The chain is built from TRBV11-3 and TRBJ2-1; 8 bases are shared with TRBD2. Trimming at V came to 0 bases and at J to 0 bases, leaving 13 bases not matched to a gene. This CDR3 comprises 20 residues. Germline V gene lookup returns CDR1 SGHNT and CDR2 YENEEA. The CDR3 here is CASSLDHGASGPNSYNEQFF. CDR3 in DNA: TGTGCCAGCAGCTTAGATCACGGCGCTAGCGGGCCAAACTCCTACAATGAGCAGTTCTTC. The complete variable domain, with remaining parts taken from reference TRBV11-3 and TRBJ2-1, reads EAGVVQSPRYKIIEKKQPVAFWCNPISGHNTLYWYLQNLGQGPELLIRYENEEAVDDSQLPKDRFSAERLKGVDSTLKIQPAELGDSAVYLCASSLDHGASGPNSYNEQFFGPGTRLTVL.

This clone was found a few times. The chain combines TRBV2 with TRBJ1-6; D may be TRBD1 (5 bases). Germline CDR1 and CDR2: SNHLY and FYNNEI. Trimming left V 5 bases short and J 13 bases short, with 15 bases between. The length of the CDR3 is 13 residues. The CDR3 reads CASSSGSRMPLHF. CDR3 nucleotide sequence: TGTGCCAGCAGTTCAGGGTCCCGGATGCCCCTCCACTTT.

CDR3 DNA sequence: TGTGCCATCAGTGAGAAAAGGGGGGATGAAAAACTGTTTTTT. Its protein product is CAISEKRGDEKLFF. The gene calls are TRBV10-3 and TRBJ1-4, with a possible D match to TRBD1 (6 bases). The germline CDR1 and CDR2 sequences are ENHRY and SYGVKD. The V end lost 2 bases, the J end lost 6 bases, and 10 bases lay between the germline ends. There are 14 residues in the CDR3.

The rearrangement uses TRBV7-6 and TRBJ1-2; tentatively, D is TRBD1 (5 bases). V lost 5 bases and J lost 4, with 14 bases in between. Looked up from germline, CDR1 is SGHVS and CDR2 is FNYEAQ. The CDR3 runs to 14 residues. The CDR3 DNA reads TGTGCCAGCAGCCCAAATAGGGGAGGCTATGGCTACACCTTC. The encoded protein is CASSPNRGGYGYTF.

The chain has TRBV7-2 and TRBJ1-6, with D uncertain. The V end lost 4 bases, the J end lost 7 bases, and 11 bases lay between the germline ends. The CDR3 runs to 14 residues. The germline CDR1 and CDR2 sequences are SGHTA and FQGNSA. The chain's CDR3 is CASSSPGSNSPLHF. The CDR3 bases are TGTGCCAGCAGCTCCCCCGGATCAAATTCACCCCTCCACTTT.

This chain joins TRBV7-8 and TRBJ1-5; the D gene is possibly TRBD1 (6 bases). Germline CDR1 is SGHVS and CDR2 is FQNEAQ. CDR3 length equals 16 residues. V shed 2 bases and J shed 0 bases, with 11 bases lying between them. CDR3 protein: CASSLYGGASNQPQHF. The CDR3 DNA is TGTGCCAGCAGCTTATATGGGGGGGCTAGCAATCAGCCCCAGCATTTT.